Following are 17 T cell receptor beta chains from one sample sequenced in a study of human T cells and chemical hapten exposure. Time point noted: patch test 2, 6 weeks after DPC sensitization. Treatment in this sample: therapeutic diphenylcyclopropenone sensitization with weekly scalp DPC. TCRdb reprocessed the RACE reads with MiXCR, giving one entry per CDR3 protein. The sample shows about 96,000 distinct CDR3 sequences, around 9.3% of them seen only once. The specimen was whole blood, collected in connection with sensitization to the hapten diphenylcyclopropenone (DPC). Receptors originate from a woman in her 40s with alopecia areata. Some clones in this sample may be carry-over from other donors' samples.

This clonotype has just a few counts. The chain is built from TRBV28 and TRBJ2-1; 8 positions agree with TRBD2. After removal of 8 bases from V and 13 bases from J, the junction contained 10 bases not matched to a gene. Germline CDR1 is MDHEN and CDR2 is SYDVKM. This CDR3 spans 12 amino acids. DNA of the CDR3: TGTGCCAGCGGACTAGCCGGGGATCGTCAGTTCTTC. It specifies CASGLAGDRQFF.

This clonotype was recorded many times. The chain couples TRBV3-1 to TRBJ2-3, with D uncertain. CDR1 is LGHDT and CDR2 is YNNKEL in the germline V gene (reference sequence). V was trimmed by 0 bases and J by 6 bases, leaving 7 bases between them. The CDR3 loop spans 13 amino acids. The CDR3 sequence: CASSQDSRDTQYF. CDR3 sequence (DNA): TGTGCCAGCAGCCAAGATTCACGGGATACGCAGTATTTT.

In this sample, this clonotype turned up many times. J is TRBJ2-3 and V is TRBV11-3, with TRBD2 matching 11 bases. J was trimmed by 6 bases and V by 4 bases; bases with no gene match: 6. Per germline, CDR1 SGHNT and CDR2 YENEEA. The CDR3 has 15 amino acids. The CDR3 protein is CASSSGLAALDTQYF. CDR3 coding DNA: TGTGCCAGCAGCTCGGGACTAGCGGCCCTGGATACGCAGTATTTT.

V and J are TRBV7-8 and TRBJ1-4; D is possibly TRBD1 (5 bases). Trimming pared 5 bases from V and 8 bases from J, leaving 15 bases between. Germline V CDR1 and CDR2: SGHVS, FQNEAQ. The CDR3 runs to 14 residues. The chain's CDR3 is CASSPGLSWEKLFF. The CDR3 DNA sequence: TGTGCCAGCAGCCCGGGACTGAGTTGGGAAAAACTGTTTTTT.

This clonotype was picked up a small number of times. The CDR3 loop is CASSLPMIGAHSYEQYF. The CDR3, as DNA: TGTGCCAGCAGTTTACCAATGATCGGGGCCCACTCCTACGAGCAGTACTTC. V is TRBV28 and J is TRBJ2-7; either TRBD1 or TRBD2 may supply D (5 bases each). Deletions cut 2 bases from V and 0 bases from J, with 17 bases between. This CDR3 is built from 17 residues. Germline V gene data show CDR1 as MDHEN and CDR2 as SYDVKM. Full variable domain (outside the CDR3, taken from reference TRBV28 and TRBJ2-7): DVKVTQSSRYLVKRTGEKVFLECVQDMDHENMFWYRQDPGLGLRLIYFSYDVKMKEKGDIPEGYSVSREKKERFSLILESASTNQTSMYLCASSLPMIGAHSYEQYFGPGTRLTVT.

The chain joins TRBV6-1 to TRBJ2-3; 9 positions match TRBD2. After removal of 0 bases from V and 5 bases from J, the junction contained 6 bases not matched to a gene. Germline-derived CDR1 and CDR2 are MNHNS and SASEGT. CDR3 size: 16 residues. The CDR3 is CASSEALAGGGDTQYF. CDR3 DNA: TGTGCCAGCAGTGAAGCGCTGGCGGGAGGGGGAGATACGCAGTATTTT.

The sample holds a few counts of this clonotype. The chain is built from TRBV7-3 and TRBJ2-5; 7 bases match TRBD1. This CDR3 has 15 residues. V dropped 2 bases and J dropped 1; count of bases not matched to a gene: 4. Germline V gives CDR1 SGHTA, CDR2 FQGTGA. CDR3 bases: TGTGCCAGCAGCTTAGACAGGGCCACCCAAGAGACCCAGTACTTC. As protein: CASSLDRATQETQYF.

This clonotype was counted ten times or more. The chain employs TRBV20-1 and TRBJ2-1, with TRBD2 identical over 12 bases. The CDR3 consists of 13 residues. V was clipped by 4 bases and J by 10 bases; unmatched bases: 5. Germline V CDR1 and CDR2: DFQATT, SNEGSKA (reference sequence). The CDR3 coding sequence is TGCAGTGCTACTAGCGGGAGGGCCGGGGAGCAGTTCTTC. This sequence encodes CSATSGRAGEQFF.

Only a few counts were recorded for this clonotype. The rearrangement joins TRBV9 to TRBJ2-2; either TRBD1 or TRBD2 may supply D (5 bases each). Germline V CDR1 and CDR2: SGDLS, YYNGEE. Trimming removed 0 bases at V and 7 bases at J, with 10 bases between. This CDR3 spans 14 amino acids. Here the CDR3 reads CASSVEGTGGELFF. The CDR3 DNA sequence: TGTGCCAGCAGCGTAGAGGGGACGGGCGGGGAGCTGTTTTTT.

In this sample, this clonotype turned up once. The chain uses TRBV7-2 and TRBJ2-2; 7 bases fit TRBD1. This CDR3 contains 16 residues. Germline CDR1 SGHTA, CDR2 FQGNSA. Germline trimming cut 4 bases from V and 6 bases from J; bases unmatched to any gene: 11. CDR3 loop: CASSSAGTATSGELFF. CDR3 in DNA: TGTGCCAGCAGCTCCGCCGGGACAGCGACCTCCGGGGAGCTGTTTTTT.

This clonotype was observed a handful of times. J is TRBJ2-3 and V is TRBV6-1, with 7 positions matching TRBD2. Germline V CDR1 and CDR2: MNHNS, SASEGT. The CDR3 has 15 amino acids. V shed 6 bases and J 6 bases; nucleotides not matched to a gene: 12. The CDR3 DNA reads as TGTGCCAGCAGCTCCTCGGCGGGAGAGAGTGATACGCAGTATTTT. Translating gives CASSSSAGESDTQYF.

This clonotype was observed a few times. The gene calls are TRBV4-2 and TRBJ2-7; 10 bases are shared with TRBD1. CDR3 size: 14 residues. The V gene end was trimmed by 5 bases and the J gene end by 5 bases; junction bases not matched to a gene: 6. The germline V gene has CDR1 LGHNA and CDR2 YNFKEQ. This chain's CDR3 is CASSLGQGLDEQYF. The CDR3 nucleotides are TGTGCCAGCAGCTTGGGACAGGGGTTGGACGAGCAGTACTTC.

Many counts were recorded for this clonotype. V usage is TRBV28 and J usage is TRBJ1-3, with a possible D match to TRBD1 (6 bases). CDR1 and CDR2 (germline): MDHEN, SYDVKM. V lost 7 bases to trimming and J lost 4 bases, with 17 bases between them. The CDR3 has 15 amino acids. The CDR3 region has the DNA TGTGCCAGCAACACTCGGGGGCTGGGAGGAAACACCATATATTTT. Its protein product is CASNTRGLGGNTIYF.

This clonotype was detected only a few times. This chain uses TRBV7-9 with TRBJ2-7, with 10 bases identical to TRBD1. Germline V gives CDR1 SEHNR, CDR2 FQNEAQ (reference sequence). Germline trimming cut 0 bases from V and 5 bases from J; bases unmatched to any gene: 7. This CDR3 is 16 amino acids long. Written as DNA, the CDR3 is TGTGCCAGCAGCTTAGCGGCGACAGGGGGCCTCGACGAGCAGTACTTC. Its translation is CASSLAATGGLDEQYF. Filled out from reference TRBV7-9 and TRBJ2-7, the complete variable domain reads DTGVSQNPRHKITKRGQNVTFRCDPISEHNRLYWYRQTLGQGPEFLTYFQNEAQLEKSRLLSDRFSAERPKGSFSTLEIQRTEQGDSAMYLCASSLAATGGLDEQYFGPGTRLTVT.

CDR3 nucleotide sequence: TGTGCCAGCACCGTCAGTAGAGATGGCTACACCTTC. Amino acid sequence: CASTVSRDGYTF. The chain is built from TRBV12-3 or TRBV12-4 and TRBJ1-2, with unresolved D. The CDR3 sequence is 12 residues long. Trimming left V 7 bases short and J 6 bases short, with 12 bases between.

This clonotype showed up just a few times. The genes are TRBV6-4 and TRBJ2-3; TRBD2 matches at 7 bases. This CDR3 comprises 16 residues. The germline CDR1 and CDR2 sequences are MRHNA and SNTAGT. The V segment lost 0 bases and the J segment 3 bases; nucleotides outside the gene matches: 6. The CDR3 loop reads CASSDSGGGSTDTQYF. The CDR3 DNA sequence: TGTGCCAGCAGTGACTCCGGTGGCGGGAGTACAGATACGCAGTATTTT.

The chain joins TRBV7-2 to TRBJ2-3, with 12 bases that match TRBD2. The CDR3 contains 16 residues. V shed 5 bases, J shed 6 bases, and the junction held 9 bases outside the gene matches. CDR1 is SGHTA, CDR2 FQGNSA, per germline. CDR3 nucleotide sequence: TGTGCCAGCAGCGGCAGGCTAGCGGGAGGGCCGGATACGCAGTATTTT. The encoded protein is CASSGRLAGGPDTQYF.